This T cell receptor beta chain stems from a study of blood T cell repertoires in COVID-19. Study context: The origin of the acute and convalescent COVID-19 samples was the United States, Italy and Spain.

Original processing notes: The authors estimated nucleated cell counts from reference gene primer amplification. Repertoires were generated with immunoSEQ multiplex PCR, while TCRdb's copy carries only in-frame clones and drops some. The V and J calls and clone size come from that table; D and trimming were worked out from the DNA. The data contain over 200,000 clones, about 88% of them seen just once; the ten biggest clones take up approximately 4%. There are 16 residues in the CDR3. Germline V gives CDR1 MNHNY, CDR2 SVGAGI (reference sequence). About this clone itself: One junction end disagrees with the germline gene, perhaps due to a read error.

This chain links TRBV6-6 with TRBJ2-5; TRBD2 matches at 8 bases. The receptor comes from a man in his sixties who had recovered from COVID-19. Sequencing used peripheral blood. CDR3 amino acids: CASSYSGRGDQETQYF. The CDR3 DNA reads TGTGCCAGCAGTTACAGTGGGCGGGGGGACCAGGAGACCCAGTACTTC.